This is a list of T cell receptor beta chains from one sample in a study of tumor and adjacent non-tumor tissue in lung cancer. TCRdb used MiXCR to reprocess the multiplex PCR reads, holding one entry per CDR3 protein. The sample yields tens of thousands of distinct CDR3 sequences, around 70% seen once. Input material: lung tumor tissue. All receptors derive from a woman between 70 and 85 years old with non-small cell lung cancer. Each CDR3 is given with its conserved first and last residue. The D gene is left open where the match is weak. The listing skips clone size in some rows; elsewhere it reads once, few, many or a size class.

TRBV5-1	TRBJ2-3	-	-	CASGPTGYFGTDTQYF	TGCGCCAGCGGACCAACGGGGTACTTCGGAACAGATACGCAGTATTTT
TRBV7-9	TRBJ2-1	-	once	CASSSARGGNEEFF	TGTGCCAGCAGTTCAGCTAGAGGAGGAAATGAGGAGTTCTTC
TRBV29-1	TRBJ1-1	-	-	CSVDGLCGDLRAFF	TGCAGCGTTGATGGACTATGTGGGGACTTACGAGCTTTCTTT
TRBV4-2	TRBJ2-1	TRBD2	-	CANSQDESGGSYNEQFF	TGTGCCAACAGCCAAGATGAGTCTGGCGGGAGCTACAATGAGCAGTTCTTC
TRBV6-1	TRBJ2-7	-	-	CASCERLYEQYF	TGTGCCAGCTGTGAAAGATTATACGAGCAGTACTTC
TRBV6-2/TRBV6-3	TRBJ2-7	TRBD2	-	CASSRIGLAGVSYEQYF	TGTGCCAGTAGCCGTATAGGACTAGCGGGAGTCTCCTACGAGCAGTACTTC
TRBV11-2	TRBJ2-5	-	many	CASSVEYQETQYF	TGTGCCAGCAGCGTGGAGTACCAAGAGACCCAGTACTTC
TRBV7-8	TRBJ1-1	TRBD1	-	CASSFGQVNTEAFF	TGTGCTAGCAGCTTTGGACAGGTGAACACTGAAGCTTTCTTT
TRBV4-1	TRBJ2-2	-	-	CASDQVGFGGELYF	TGCGCCAGCGACCAAGTCGGATTCGGCGGGGAGCTGTATTTT
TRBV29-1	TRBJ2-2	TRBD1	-	CGFLGDRDTGMLFF	TGCGGCTTCCTCGGGGACAGGGACACCGGGATGCTGTTTTTT
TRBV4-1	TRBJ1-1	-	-	CASSLIRTTAFF	TGTGCCAGCAGCCTCATTAGGACGACGGCTTTCTTT
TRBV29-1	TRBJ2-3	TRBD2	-	CSAERGGSTDTQYF	TGCAGCGCTGAACGAGGCGGGAGTACAGATACGCAGTATTTT
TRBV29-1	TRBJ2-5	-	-	CGVKQGSQYF	TGCGGCGTGAAGCAGGGTTCCCAGTACTTC
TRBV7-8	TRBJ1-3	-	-	CASSGRVAGSTICF	TGTGCCAGCAGCGGTAGGGTGGCTGGAAGCACCATATGTTTT
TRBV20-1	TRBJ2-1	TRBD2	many	CSADSGSAYNEQFF	TGCAGTGCTGATAGCGGGAGTGCCTACAATGAGCAGTTCTTC
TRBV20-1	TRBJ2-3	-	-	CSAGRGTSTDTQYF	TGCAGTGCAGGAAGGGGGACTAGCACAGATACGCAGTATTTT
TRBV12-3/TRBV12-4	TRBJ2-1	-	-	CASSLGGWSDYNEQFF	TGTGCCAGCAGTCTCGGTGGCTGGAGCGATTACAATGAACAGTTCTTC
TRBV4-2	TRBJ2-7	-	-	CAGSQDTYEQYF	TGTGCCGGCAGTCAAGATACCTACGAGCAGTACTTC
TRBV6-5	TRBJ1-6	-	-	CASSPEFSYNSPLRF	TGTGCCAGCAGTCCAGAGTTTTCCTATAATTCACCTCTCCGCTTT
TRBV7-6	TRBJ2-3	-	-	CASGPGTDTQYF	TGTGCCAGCGGACCCGGCACAGATACGCAGTATTTT
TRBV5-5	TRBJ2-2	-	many	CASSSSPNTGELFF	TGTGCCAGCAGCTCGTCCCCCAACACCGGGGAGCTGTTTTTT
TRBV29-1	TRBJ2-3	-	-	CSIKGSTDTQYF	TGCAGCATAAAGGGGTCCACGGATACGCAGTATTTT
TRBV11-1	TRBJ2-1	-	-	CASSHLSRGEQLF	TGTGCCAGCAGTCACCTTTCCCGGGGTGAGCAACTCTTC
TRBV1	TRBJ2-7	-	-	CTSSQEGTSGKVLSGEQYF	TGCACCAGCAGCCAAGAAGGAACTAGCGGGAAAGTCCTCAGCGGCGAGCAGTACTTC
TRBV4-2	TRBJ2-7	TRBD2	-	CTSSQVFIRLLAGLPGSYEQYF	TGTACCAGCAGCCAAGTTTTCATCAGATTACTAGCGGGATTACCGGGCTCCTATGAGCAGTACTTC
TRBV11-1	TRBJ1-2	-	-	CASSHSVVVHGYTF	TGTGCCAGCAGTCATTCGGTAGTTGTCCATGGCTACACCTTC